The sequence of this T cell receptor (beta chain) was determined in a study of OX40 agonist ivuxolimab in advanced cancers. Looking at the study overall: Recorded diagnoses for dose-escalation patients were hepatocellular carcinoma, melanoma, renal cell or head and neck cancer.

Assay used: immunoSEQ multiplex PCR; TCRdb lists only in-frame clones, some missing. The sample contains 70,000 or so clones, about 90% of which appear only once. Germline CDR1 is SGHNT and CDR2 is YENEEA. Between the trimmed V and J ends, which lost 2 bases and 4 bases, there was a span of 5 bases. The CDR3 totals 13 residues. The clonotype comes from an adult with an advanced solid tumor such as melanoma, head and neck, liver or kidney cancer. The rearrangement joins TRBV11-3 to TRBJ2-2; D is ambiguous. The sample in question was CD4+ or CD8+ T cells sorted from blood, obtained in a trial of the OX40 agonist ivuxolimab. CDR3 coding DNA: TGTGCCAGCAGCTTACGCGGCACCGGGGAGCTGTTTTTT. It codes for CASSLRGTGELFF.